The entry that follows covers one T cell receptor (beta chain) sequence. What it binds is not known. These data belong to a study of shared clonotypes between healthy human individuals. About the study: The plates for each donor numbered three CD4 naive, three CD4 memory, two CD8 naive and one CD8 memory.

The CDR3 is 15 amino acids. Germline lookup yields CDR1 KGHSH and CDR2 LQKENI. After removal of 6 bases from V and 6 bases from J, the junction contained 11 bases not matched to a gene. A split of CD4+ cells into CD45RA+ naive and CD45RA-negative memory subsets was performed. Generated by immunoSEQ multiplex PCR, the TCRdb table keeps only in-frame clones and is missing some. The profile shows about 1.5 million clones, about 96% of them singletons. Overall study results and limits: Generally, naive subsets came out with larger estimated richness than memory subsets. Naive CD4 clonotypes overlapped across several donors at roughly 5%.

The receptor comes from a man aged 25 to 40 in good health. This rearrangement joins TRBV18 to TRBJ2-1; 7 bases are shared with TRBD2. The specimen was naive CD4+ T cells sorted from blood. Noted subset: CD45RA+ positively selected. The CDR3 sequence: CASSLTSVYGNEQFF. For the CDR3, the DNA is TGTGCCAGCTCCCTTACTAGCGTATATGGCAATGAGCAGTTCTTC.